The 10 T cell receptor beta chains below come from one sample, sequenced in a study of CD8+CD57+ T cells in acquired aplastic anemia. CDR3 and TCR beta VDJ profiling relied on a genomic DNA template. From the reads, TCRdb called clonotypes with MiXCR, one entry per CDR3 protein. Of about 98,000 distinct CDR3 sequences listed, around 62% are singletons. The sequenced patients had an expansion of CD8+CD57+ cells seen by flow cytometry. The sample comprised sorted CD4+, CD8+, or CD8+CD57+ T cells (not recorded which) from PBMCs. These receptors came from a human donor with aplastic anemia.

On this clonotype: One end of the junction varies from germline; a read error may be responsible. The chain is built from TRBV2 and TRBJ1-6; D may be TRBD1 (5 bases). This CDR3 comprises 12 residues. Germline assignment: CDR1 SNHLY and CDR2 FYNNEI. The CDR3 spells CVGGEGRSPLHF. The CDR3 DNA reads TGCGTTGGTGGAGAGGGACGTTCACCCCTCCACTTT.

The chain employs TRBV29-1 and TRBJ2-7, with TRBD2 identical over 8 bases. Germline CDR1 reads SQVTM; CDR2 reads ANQGSEA. The CDR3 spans 13 residues. After removal of 3 bases from V and 4 bases from J, the junction contained 5 bases not matched to a gene. CDR3 in DNA: TGCAGCGTTGAGCTAGCGGGTGGGTACGAGCAGTACTTC. This codes for CSVELAGGYEQYF.

Points on this clonotype: A read error may account for a junction end that differs from germline. This rearrangement joins TRBV10-3 to TRBJ2-7; perhaps TRBD2 as D (7 bases). Looked up from germline, CDR1 is ENHRY and CDR2 is SYGVKD. The CDR3 has 16 amino acids. CDR3 loop: CASSEGGGSKPTRQYF. In DNA form, the CDR3 reads TGTGCCAGCAGTGAAGGGGGGGGTAGTAAGCCTACGAGGCAGTACTTC.

The rearrangement joins TRBV19 to TRBJ1-1, with unresolved D. This CDR3 comprises 13 residues. Deletions cut 5 bases from V and 2 bases from J, with 9 bases between. Germline V lookup: CDR1 LNHDA, CDR2 SQIVND (reference sequence). In DNA, the CDR3 is TGTGCCAGTAGTCCGGACGCTAACACTGAAGCTTTCTTT. Translating it yields CASSPDANTEAFF.

In this sample, this clonotype turned up once. The V and J genes are TRBV5-1 and TRBJ2-2; the D gene is possibly TRBD2 (5 bases). The germline CDR1 and CDR2 sequences are SGHRS and YFSETQ. Trimming took 0 bases from V and 0 from J, leaving 6 bases between them. The CDR3 sequence is 15 residues long. The CDR3 coding sequence is TGCGCCAGCAGCTTGGGAGCGGCGAACACCGGGGAGCTGTTTTTT. Residues: CASSLGAANTGELFF.

This sequence joins TRBV9 and TRBJ1-1, with a tentative D call TRBD1 (5 bases). This CDR3 is 12 amino acids long. Per germline, CDR1 SGDLS and CDR2 YYNGEE. V lost 3 bases to trimming and J lost 6 bases, with 9 bases between them. The CDR3 coding sequence is TGTGCCAGCAGCGCCCAGGGAGCTGAAGCTTTCTTT. Its protein product is CASSAQGAEAFF.

J is TRBJ1-1 and V is TRBV7-6; the D is unclear. The V and J ends lost 1 base and 0 bases respectively, with 6 bases between them. This CDR3 region has 14 residues. CDR1 and CDR2 from the germline V gene are SGHVS and FNYEAQ. CDR3 sequence (DNA): TGTGCCAGCAGCTTAGGGAATATGAACACTGAAGCTTTCTTT. It is translated as CASSLGNMNTEAFF.

The chain joins TRBV10-3 to TRBJ2-3, with TRBD2 identical over 7 bases. The length of the CDR3 is 15 residues. The V and J ends lost 10 bases and 4 bases, in that order; junction bases with no gene match: 14. Germline CDR1 and CDR2: ENHRY and SYGVKD. The CDR3 sequence is CATQRFGGYADTQYF. CDR3 nucleotides: TGTGCCACCCAGCGTTTCGGGGGGTACGCAGATACGCAGTATTTT.

Note on this clonotype: The CDR3 end shows no conserved phenylalanine or tryptophan, and so a read error is likely. V and J are TRBV10-3 and TRBJ2-3; 9 bases align to TRBD2. Germline CDR1 is ENHRY and CDR2 is SYGVKD. This CDR3 has 17 amino acids. The DNA of the CDR3 is TGTGCCATCAGTGAACTGGCTAGCGGGGTGAGCACAGATACACAGTATTCT. Its protein is CAISELASGVSTDTQYS.

Many counts were recorded for this clonotype. V is TRBV7-9 and J is TRBJ1-3; D gene uncertain. Trimming cost V 4 bases and J 0 bases, with 7 bases left between them. CDR1 and CDR2 (germline): SEHNR, FQNEAQ (reference sequence). The CDR3 totals 14 residues. CDR3 bases: TGTGCCAGCAGCTCCTCGATCTCTGGAAACACCATATATTTT. This translates into CASSSSISGNTIYF.